This T cell receptor beta chain stems from a study of CD8 T cells in ankylosing spondylitis. Overall study results and limits: The disease-linked clones had a CD8+ phenotype and low blood frequencies. A motif in TCR beta, a set of seven to nine highly homologous variants, appeared characteristic of ankylosing spondylitis blood.

Via MiXCR, TCRdb re-called the 5' RACE reads, giving one row per CDR3 protein. Of some 840,000 distinct CDR3 sequences detected, over 9.5% appear once; the ten largest clones hold about 0.49%. This clonotype has a handful of counts. Antigen specificity is unknown. The CDR3 runs 14 residues. The V segment lost 6 bases and the J segment 2 bases; nucleotides outside the gene matches: 8. Germline V gene sequence: CDR1 DFQATT, CDR2 SNEGSKA (reference sequence). The material sequenced was blood, either unsorted or a sorted T cell fraction (not recorded which). The rearrangement uses TRBV20-1 and TRBJ2-5, with 8 bases fitting TRBD2. This TCR was recovered from a male donor with ankylosing spondylitis. The CDR3 DNA is TGCAGTGCCGGTAGACTAGCGAGGCAAGAGACCCAGTACTTC. It encodes CSAGRLARQETQYF.